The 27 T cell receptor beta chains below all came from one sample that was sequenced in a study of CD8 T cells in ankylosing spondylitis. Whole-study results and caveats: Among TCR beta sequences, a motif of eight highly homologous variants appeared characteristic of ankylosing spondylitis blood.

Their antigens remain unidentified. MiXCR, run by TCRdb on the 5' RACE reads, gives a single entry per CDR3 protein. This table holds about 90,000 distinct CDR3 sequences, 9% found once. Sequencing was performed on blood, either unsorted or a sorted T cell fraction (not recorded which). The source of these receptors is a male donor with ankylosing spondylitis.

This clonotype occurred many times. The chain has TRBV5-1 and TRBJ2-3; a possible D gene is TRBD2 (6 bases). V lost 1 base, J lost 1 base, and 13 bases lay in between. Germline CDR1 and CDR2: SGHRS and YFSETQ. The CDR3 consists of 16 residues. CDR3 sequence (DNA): TGCGCCAGCAGCTTGTCAACTAGCAGACGCACAGATACGCAGTATTTT. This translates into CASSLSTSRRTDTQYF.

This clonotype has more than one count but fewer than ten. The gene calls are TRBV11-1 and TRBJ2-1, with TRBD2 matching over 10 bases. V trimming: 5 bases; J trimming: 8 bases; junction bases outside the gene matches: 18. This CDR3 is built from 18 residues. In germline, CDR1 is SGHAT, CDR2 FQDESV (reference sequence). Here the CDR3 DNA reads TGTGCCAGCAGCCCGACGACTCCCAAAGCGGGAGGGTGGGATGAGCAGTTCTTC. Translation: CASSPTTPKAGGWDEQFF.

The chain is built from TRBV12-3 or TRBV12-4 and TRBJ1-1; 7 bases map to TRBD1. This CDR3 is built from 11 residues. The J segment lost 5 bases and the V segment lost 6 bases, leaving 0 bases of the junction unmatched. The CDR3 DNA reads TGTGCCAGCAGGGGACAGACTGAAGCTTTCTTT. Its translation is CASRGQTEAFF.

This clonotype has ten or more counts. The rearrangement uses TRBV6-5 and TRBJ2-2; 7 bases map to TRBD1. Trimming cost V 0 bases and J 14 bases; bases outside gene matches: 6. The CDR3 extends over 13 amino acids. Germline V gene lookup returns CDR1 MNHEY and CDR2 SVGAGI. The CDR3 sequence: CASSYSNWDSLFF. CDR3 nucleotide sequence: TGTGCCAGCAGTTACTCGAACTGGGACAGCCTGTTTTTT.

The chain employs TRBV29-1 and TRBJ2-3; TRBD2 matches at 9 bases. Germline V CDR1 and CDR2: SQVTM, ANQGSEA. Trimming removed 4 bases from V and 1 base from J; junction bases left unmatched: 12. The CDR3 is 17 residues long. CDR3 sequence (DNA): TGCAGCGTTGGAGGGTTAGCGGGAGTCATTCGCACAGATACGCAGTATTTT. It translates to CSVGGLAGVIRTDTQYF.

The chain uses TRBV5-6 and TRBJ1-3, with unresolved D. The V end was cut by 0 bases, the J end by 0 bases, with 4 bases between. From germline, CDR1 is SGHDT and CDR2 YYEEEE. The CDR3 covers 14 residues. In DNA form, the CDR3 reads TGTGCCAGCAGCTTGGTCAACTCTGGAAACACCATATATTTT. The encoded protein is CASSLVNSGNTIYF. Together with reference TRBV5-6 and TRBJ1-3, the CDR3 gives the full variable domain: DAGVTQSPTHLIKTRGQQVTLRCSPKSGHDTVSWYQQALGQGPQFIFQYYEEEERQRGNFPDRFSGHQFPNYSSELNVNALLLGDSALYLCASSLVNSGNTIYFGEGSWLTVV.

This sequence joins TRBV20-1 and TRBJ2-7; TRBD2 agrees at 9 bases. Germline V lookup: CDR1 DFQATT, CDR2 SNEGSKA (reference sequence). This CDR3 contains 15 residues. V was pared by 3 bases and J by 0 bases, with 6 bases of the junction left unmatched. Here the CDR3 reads CSASPTSGSSYEQYV. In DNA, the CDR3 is TGCAGTGCTAGTCCCACTAGCGGGTCCTCCTACGAGCAGTACGTC.

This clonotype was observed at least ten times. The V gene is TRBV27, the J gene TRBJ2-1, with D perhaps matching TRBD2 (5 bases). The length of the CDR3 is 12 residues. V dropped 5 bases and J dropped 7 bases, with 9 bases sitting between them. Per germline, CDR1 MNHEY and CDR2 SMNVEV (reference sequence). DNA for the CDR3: TGTGCCAGCAGTACTCGAGGGAATGAGCAGTTCTTC. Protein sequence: CASSTRGNEQFF.

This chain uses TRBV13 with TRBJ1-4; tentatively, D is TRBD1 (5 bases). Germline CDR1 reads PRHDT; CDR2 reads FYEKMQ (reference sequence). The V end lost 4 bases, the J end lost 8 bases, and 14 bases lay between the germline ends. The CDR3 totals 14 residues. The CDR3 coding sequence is TGTGCCAGCAGCTCGGACACATTAAGGGAAAAACTGTTTTTT. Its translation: CASSSDTLREKLFF.

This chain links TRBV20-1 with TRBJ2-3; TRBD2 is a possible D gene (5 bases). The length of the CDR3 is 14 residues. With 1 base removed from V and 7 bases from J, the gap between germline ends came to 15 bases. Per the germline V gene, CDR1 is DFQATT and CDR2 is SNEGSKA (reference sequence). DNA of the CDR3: TGCAGTGCTAGAGCCATAAACCCGGGGAATACGCAGTATTTT. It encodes CSARAINPGNTQYF.

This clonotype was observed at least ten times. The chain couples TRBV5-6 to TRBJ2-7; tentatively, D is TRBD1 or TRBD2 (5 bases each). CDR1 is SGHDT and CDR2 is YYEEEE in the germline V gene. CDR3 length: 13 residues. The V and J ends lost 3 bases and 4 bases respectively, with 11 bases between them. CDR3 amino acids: CASSWGIEYEQYF. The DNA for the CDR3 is TGTGCCAGCAGCTGGGGGATAGAATACGAGCAGTACTTC. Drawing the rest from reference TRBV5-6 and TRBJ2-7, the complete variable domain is DAGVTQSPTHLIKTRGQQVTLRCSPKSGHDTVSWYQQALGQGPQFIFQYYEEEERQRGNFPDRFSGHQFPNYSSELNVNALLLGDSALYLCASSWGIEYEQYFGPGTRLTVT.

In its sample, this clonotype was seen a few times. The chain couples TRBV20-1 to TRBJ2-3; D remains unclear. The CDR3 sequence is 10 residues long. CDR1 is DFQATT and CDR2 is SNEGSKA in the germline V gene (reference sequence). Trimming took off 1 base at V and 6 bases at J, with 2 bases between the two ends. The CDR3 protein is CSARADTQYF. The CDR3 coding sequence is TGCAGTGCTAGAGCGGATACGCAGTATTTT.

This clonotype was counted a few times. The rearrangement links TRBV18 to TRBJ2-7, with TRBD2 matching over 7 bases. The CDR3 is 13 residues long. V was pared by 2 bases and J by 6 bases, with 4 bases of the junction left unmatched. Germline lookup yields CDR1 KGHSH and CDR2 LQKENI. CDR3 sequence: CASSPSSGFEQYV. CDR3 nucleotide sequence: TGTGCCAGCTCACCATCTAGCGGCTTCGAGCAGTACGTC.

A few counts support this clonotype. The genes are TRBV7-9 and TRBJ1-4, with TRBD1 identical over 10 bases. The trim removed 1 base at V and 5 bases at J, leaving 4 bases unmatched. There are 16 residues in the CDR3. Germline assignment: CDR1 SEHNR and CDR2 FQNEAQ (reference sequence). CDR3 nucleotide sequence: TGTGCCAGCAGCTTAGGGACAGGGGGACCGAATGAAAAACTGTTTTTT. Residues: CASSLGTGGPNEKLFF. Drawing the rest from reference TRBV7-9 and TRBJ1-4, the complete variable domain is DTGVSQNPRHKITKRGQNVTFRCDPISEHNRLYWYRQTLGQGPEFLTYFQNEAQLEKSRLLSDRFSAERPKGSFSTLEIQRTEQGDSAMYLCASSLGTGGPNEKLFFGSGTQLSVL.

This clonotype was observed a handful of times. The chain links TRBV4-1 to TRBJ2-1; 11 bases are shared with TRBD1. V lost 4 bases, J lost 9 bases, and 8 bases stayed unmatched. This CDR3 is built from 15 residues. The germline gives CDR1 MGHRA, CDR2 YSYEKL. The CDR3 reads CASSPMGQGVGEQFF. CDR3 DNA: TGCGCCAGCAGCCCGATGGGACAGGGGGTTGGTGAGCAGTTCTTC.

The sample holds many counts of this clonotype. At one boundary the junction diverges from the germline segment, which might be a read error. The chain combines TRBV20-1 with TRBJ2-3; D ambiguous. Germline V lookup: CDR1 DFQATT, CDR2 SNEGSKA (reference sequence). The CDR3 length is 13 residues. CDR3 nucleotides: TGCAGTGCAAGAGGTGATTGGACGGATACGCAGTATTTT. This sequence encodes CSARGDWTDTQYF.

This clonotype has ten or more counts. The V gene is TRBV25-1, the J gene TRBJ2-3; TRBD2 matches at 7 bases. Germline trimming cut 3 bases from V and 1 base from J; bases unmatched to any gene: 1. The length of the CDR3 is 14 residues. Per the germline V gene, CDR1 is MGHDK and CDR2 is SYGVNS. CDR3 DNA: TGTGCCAGCAGTGAGGGGAGGGGCACAGATACGCAGTATTTT. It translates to CASSEGRGTDTQYF.

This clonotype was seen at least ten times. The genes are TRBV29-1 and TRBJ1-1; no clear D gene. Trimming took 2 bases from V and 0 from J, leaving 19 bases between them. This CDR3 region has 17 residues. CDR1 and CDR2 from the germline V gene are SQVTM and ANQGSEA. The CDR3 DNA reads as TGCAGCGTTGAACCAGGCACGAACTTTCAAATGAACACTGAAGCTTTCTTT. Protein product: CSVEPGTNFQMNTEAFF.

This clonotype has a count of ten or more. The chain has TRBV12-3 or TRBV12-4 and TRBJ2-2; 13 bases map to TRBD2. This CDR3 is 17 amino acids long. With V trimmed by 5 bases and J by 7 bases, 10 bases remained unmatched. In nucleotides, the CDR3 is TGTGCCAGCAGTCCCGGGACTAGCGGGACGGGGGGCGGGGAGCTGTTTTTT. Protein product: CASSPGTSGTGGGELFF.

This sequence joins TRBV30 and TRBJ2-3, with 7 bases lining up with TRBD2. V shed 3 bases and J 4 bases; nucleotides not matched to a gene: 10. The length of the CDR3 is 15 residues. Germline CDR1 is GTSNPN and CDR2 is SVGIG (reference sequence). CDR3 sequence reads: CAWSTVSGIADTQYF. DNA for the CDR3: TGTGCCTGGAGCACGGTGAGCGGGATAGCAGATACGCAGTATTTT.

The CDR3 is CASSLGTGLVWETQYF. In DNA form, the CDR3 reads TGTGCCAGCAGCTTAGGCACGGGGCTAGTCTGGGAGACCCAGTACTTC. The V call is TRBV11-2, the J call TRBJ2-5, with D possibly being TRBD1 or TRBD2 (5 bases each). V was trimmed by 1 base and J by 5 bases, leaving 17 bases between them. The CDR3 length is 16 residues. Germline V gene sequence: CDR1 SGHAT, CDR2 FQNNGV.

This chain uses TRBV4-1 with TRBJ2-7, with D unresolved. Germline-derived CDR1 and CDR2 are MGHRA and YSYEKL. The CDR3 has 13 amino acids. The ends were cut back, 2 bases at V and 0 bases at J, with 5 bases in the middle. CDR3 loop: CASSQRLSYEQYF. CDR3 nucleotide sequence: TGCGCCAGCAGCCAACGCCTCTCCTACGAGCAGTACTTC.

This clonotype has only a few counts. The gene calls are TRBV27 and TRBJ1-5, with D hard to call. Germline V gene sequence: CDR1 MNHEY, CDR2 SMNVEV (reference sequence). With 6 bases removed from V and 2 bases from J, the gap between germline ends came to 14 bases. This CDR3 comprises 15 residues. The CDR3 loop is CASRGGGGRNQPQHF. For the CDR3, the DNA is TGTGCCAGCAGGGGCGGAGGAGGGCGCAATCAGCCCCAGCATTTT.

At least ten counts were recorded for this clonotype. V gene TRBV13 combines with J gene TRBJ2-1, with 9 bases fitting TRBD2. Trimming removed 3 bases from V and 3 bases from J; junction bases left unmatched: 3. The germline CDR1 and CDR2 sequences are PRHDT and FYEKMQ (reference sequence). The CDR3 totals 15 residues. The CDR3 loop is CASSFIAGVYNEQFF. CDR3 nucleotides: TGTGCCAGCAGCTTCATAGCGGGAGTCTACAATGAGCAGTTCTTC.

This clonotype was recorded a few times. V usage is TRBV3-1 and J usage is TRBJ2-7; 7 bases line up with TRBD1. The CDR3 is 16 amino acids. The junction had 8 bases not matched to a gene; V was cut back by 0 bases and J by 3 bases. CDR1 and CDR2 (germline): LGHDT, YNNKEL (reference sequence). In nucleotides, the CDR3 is TGTGCCAGCAGCCAAGATCGAAGGACAGGTTACTACGAGCAGTACTTC. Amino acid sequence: CASSQDRRTGYYEQYF.

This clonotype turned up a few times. In nucleotides, the CDR3 is TGTGCCAGCAGCTTGGAGACCGCTTGGGGCAATCAGCCCCAGCATTTT. Translation: CASSLETAWGNQPQHF. This chain uses TRBV5-8 with TRBJ1-5; no clear D gene. There are 16 residues in the CDR3. Germline V gene data show CDR1 as SGHTS and CDR2 as YDEGEE. V gave up 0 bases and J gave up 2 bases, with 12 bases separating them.

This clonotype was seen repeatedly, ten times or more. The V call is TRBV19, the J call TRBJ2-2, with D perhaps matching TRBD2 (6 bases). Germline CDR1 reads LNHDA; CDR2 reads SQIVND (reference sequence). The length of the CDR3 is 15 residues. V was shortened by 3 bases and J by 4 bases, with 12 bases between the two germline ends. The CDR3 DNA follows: TGTGCCAGTAGTATTACGGCGGGAACCACCGGGGAGCTGTTTTTT. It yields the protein CASSITAGTTGELFF.